A selection of T cell receptor beta chains follows, all from one sample in a study of cytomegalovirus exposure and HLA in healthy donors. Assay: immunoSEQ multiplex PCR; the TCRdb copy retains only in-frame clones and omits some. The profile shows about 130,000 clones, 85% to 90% of them singletons. The sample comprised PBMCs. All receptors derive from a young woman in good health and CMV-seropositive. Both conserved end residues are trimmed from each CDR3.

v_call: TRBV27
j_call: TRBJ2-5
cdr3_aa: ASSPSTGGGRETQY

v_call: TRBV6-5
j_call: TRBJ2-5
cdr3_aa: ASSGRGQETQY

v_call: TRBV18
j_call: TRBJ1-2
cdr3_aa: ASSPGGGDYGYT

v_call: TRBV7-2
j_call: TRBJ1-2
cdr3_aa: ASSLAPVGFTGGYGYT

v_call: TRBV12-5
j_call: TRBJ2-5
cdr3_aa: ASGSIEDGQTYYQETQY

v_call: TRBV5-5
j_call: TRBJ2-1
cdr3_aa: ASSFGGAEQF

v_call: TRBV5-4
j_call: TRBJ2-7
cdr3_aa: ASSLPGQGWQY

v_call: TRBV5-5
j_call: TRBJ1-3
cdr3_aa: ASSFGSSGNTIY

v_call: TRBV5-6
j_call: TRBJ2-7
cdr3_aa: ASSFGTSGYYEQY

v_call: TRBV18
j_call: TRBJ2-1
cdr3_aa: ASSSRGRGRSYNEQF

v_call: TRBV27
j_call: TRBJ2-1
cdr3_aa: ASSLNRAPYNEQF

v_call: TRBV27
j_call: TRBJ2-4
cdr3_aa: ASSLGQGAINIQY

v_call: TRBV27
j_call: TRBJ2-5
cdr3_aa: ASSSGVAAWETQY

v_call: TRBV27
j_call: TRBJ2-2
cdr3_aa: ASSSPPRTTSGELF

v_call: TRBV18
j_call: TRBJ2-3
cdr3_aa: ASLPGAGTYTQY

v_call: TRBV5-1
j_call: TRBJ1-2
cdr3_aa: ATARGPGNYGYT

v_call: TRBV10-2
j_call: TRBJ2-5
cdr3_aa: ASSETLSDRETQY

v_call: TRBV19
j_call: TRBJ1-1
cdr3_aa: ASSIWEGNTEAF

v_call: TRBV13
j_call: TRBJ1-3
cdr3_aa: ASSPGEGGNTIY

v_call: TRBV19
j_call: TRBJ1-1
cdr3_aa: ASTRQGARAF

v_call: TRBV6-5
j_call: TRBJ1-2
cdr3_aa: ASSYGDKYGYT

v_call: TRBV7-2
j_call: TRBJ2-5
cdr3_aa: ASSVPGLAGLGVETQY

v_call: TRBV4-1
j_call: TRBJ1-4
cdr3_aa: ASSQVSGGGKEKLF

v_call: TRBV28
j_call: TRBJ2-7
cdr3_aa: ASSSDRGPGEQY

v_call: TRBV7-6
j_call: TRBJ1-4
cdr3_aa: ASSLFPDHNEKLF

v_call: TRBV2
j_call: TRBJ2-1
cdr3_aa: AREGLAGGNEQF

v_call: TRBV9
j_call: TRBJ2-1
cdr3_aa: ASSVSRSHEQF

v_call: TRBV7-9
j_call: TRBJ2-1
cdr3_aa: ASSDLAYNEQF

v_call: TRBV27
j_call: TRBJ2-3
cdr3_aa: ASSLFTGTRNTDTQY